This passage covers 21 T cell receptor beta chains from one sample sequenced in a study of blood T cell repertoires in COVID-19. This table comes from immunoSEQ multiplex PCR, and its TCRdb copy is limited to in-frame clones, with some not included. The data hold about 150,000 clones, with about 88% observed a single time. The sample consisted of PBMCs or T cells enriched from blood (not recorded which). The source is a man aged 50 to 60 who had recovered from COVID-19.

The chain uses TRBV7-8 and TRBJ2-1, with 11 positions matching TRBD2. Per germline, CDR1 SGHVS and CDR2 FQNEAQ. Unmatched junction bases numbered 12, after V lost 1 base and J lost 10 bases. There are 17 residues in the CDR3. This chain's CDR3 is CASSLDGGSGGAKEQFF. The CDR3 region has the DNA TGTGCCAGCAGCTTAGATGGCGGTAGCGGGGGGGCGAAAGAGCAGTTCTTC.

The chain employs TRBV25-1 and TRBJ2-2; TRBD1 agrees at 7 bases. CDR3 length: 16 residues. The germline V gene encodes CDR1 MGHDK and CDR2 SYGVNS. J gave up 1 base and V 3 bases, and 5 bases lay outside the gene matches. CDR3 residues: CASSDARTGNTGELFF. DNA for the CDR3: TGTGCCAGCAGTGATGCCAGGACAGGGAACACCGGGGAGCTGTTTTTT.

This clone was seen a single time. The chain uses TRBV19 and TRBJ1-3; D unresolved. This CDR3 is built from 14 residues. Germline V gene data show CDR1 as LNHDA and CDR2 as SQIVND (reference sequence). Trimming pared 6 bases from V and 1 base from J, leaving 10 bases between. The CDR3 region is CASSPGGSGNTIYF. The CDR3 region has the DNA TGTGCCAGTAGCCCGGGAGGTTCTGGAAACACCATATATTTT. Full variable domain (outside the CDR3, taken from reference TRBV19 and TRBJ1-3): DGGITQSPKYLFRKEGQNVTLSCEQNLNHDAMYWYRQDPGQGLRLIYYSQIVNDFQKGDIAEGYSVSREKKESFPLTVTSAQKNPTAFYLCASSPGGSGNTIYFGEGSWLTVV.

The chain carries TRBV19 and TRBJ1-5; the match to TRBD1 covers 8 bases. The CDR3 extends over 18 amino acids. With 6 bases clipped from V and 0 bases from J, the junction kept 13 bases outside the gene matches. CDR1 and CDR2 from the germline V gene are LNHDA and SQIVND (reference sequence). CDR3 sequence: CASSVLTGASYSNQPQHF. DNA of the CDR3: TGTGCCAGTAGCGTACTGACAGGGGCGTCTTATAGCAATCAGCCCCAGCATTTT.

This chain links TRBV25-1 with TRBJ2-1; 10 bases map to TRBD1. CDR1 is MGHDK, CDR2 SYGVNS, per germline. J gave up 10 bases and V 1 base, and 7 bases lay outside the gene matches. The CDR3 is made up of 15 amino acids. The CDR3 nucleotides are TGTGCCAGCAGTGAATTCGGGACAGGGGAGGGGGAGCAGTTCTTC. Amino acid sequence: CASSEFGTGEGEQFF.

V gene TRBV2 combines with J gene TRBJ2-7; unclear D gene. Looked up from germline, CDR1 is SNHLY and CDR2 is FYNNEI. This CDR3 contains 11 residues. V was clipped by 5 bases and J by 3 bases, with 5 bases between them. CDR3 amino acids: CASSYYYEQYF. CDR3 nucleotides: TGTGCCAGCAGTTACTACTACGAGCAGTACTTC.

The J gene is TRBJ1-2, the V gene TRBV6-5; perhaps TRBD1 as D (6 bases). Trimming cost V 5 bases and J 5 bases, with 12 bases left between them. The CDR3 covers 13 residues. Germline CDR1 MNHEY, CDR2 SVGAGI. The CDR3 here is CASSTDRKYGYTF. The CDR3 bases are TGTGCCAGCAGTACAGACAGGAAGTATGGCTACACCTTC.

V gene TRBV5-1 combines with J gene TRBJ2-7; 8 bases align to TRBD1. J lost 3 bases, V lost 1 base, and 12 bases had no gene match. There are 17 residues in the CDR3. CDR1 is SGHRS, CDR2 YFSETQ, per germline. CDR3 protein: CASSLRAPTGDNYEQYF. CDR3 nucleotides: TGCGCCAGCAGCTTGAGGGCACCGACAGGGGACAACTACGAGCAGTACTTC.

The chain couples TRBV28 to TRBJ1-2; perhaps TRBD1 as D (6 bases). The CDR3 extends over 13 amino acids. The V and J ends lost 6 bases and 4 bases respectively, with 12 bases between them. Per the germline V gene, CDR1 is MDHEN and CDR2 is SYDVKM. CDR3 in DNA: TGTGCCAGCAGGCCCACAGGGACCTATGGCTACACCTTC. It is translated as CASRPTGTYGYTF.

V usage is TRBV9 and J usage is TRBJ1-3; TRBD1 agrees at 8 bases. The CDR3 is 14 amino acids. Germline V lookup: CDR1 SGDLS, CDR2 YYNGEE. V lost 3 bases to trimming and J lost 4 bases; unmatched junction nucleotides: 3. The CDR3 sequence: CASSARQGGNTIYF. The CDR3 coding sequence is TGTGCCAGCAGCGCCAGACAGGGGGGAAACACCATATATTTT.

This clone was recorded at least ten times. This chain links TRBV2 with TRBJ2-7; 11 nucleotides agree with TRBD1. This CDR3 is 12 amino acids long. V dropped 10 bases and J dropped 7; count of bases not matched to a gene: 6. Looked up from germline, CDR1 is SNHLY and CDR2 is FYNNEI. The CDR3 region has the DNA TGTGCCACCGGACAGGGGGCTGGGGAGCAGTACTTC. As protein: CATGQGAGEQYF. Looking up the rest from reference TRBV2 and TRBJ2-7 gives the full variable domain: EPEVTQTPSHQVTQMGQEVILRCVPISNHLYFYWYRQILGQKVEFLVSFYNNEISEKSEIFDDQFSVERPDGSNFTLKIRSTKLEDSAMYFCATGQGAGEQYFGPGTRLTVT.

The chain carries TRBV4-3 and TRBJ1-2, with TRBD1 matching over 7 bases. Germline lookup yields CDR1 LGHNA and CDR2 YSLEER. CDR3 length: 16 residues. The junction had 6 bases not matched to a gene; V was cut back by 1 base and J by 1 base. The CDR3 coding sequence is TGCGCCAGCAGCCAAGCTGCGGCAGGGGGTAACTATGGCTACACCTTC. This gives the protein CASSQAAAGGNYGYTF.

V is TRBV7-6 and J is TRBJ1-2, with D possibly matching TRBD1 (5 bases). Germline CDR1 SGHVS, CDR2 FNYEAQ. V lost 1 base to trimming and J lost 4 bases, with 13 bases between them. This CDR3 is 15 amino acids long. CDR3 sequence: CASSLGPRAGYGYTF. Written as DNA, the CDR3 is TGTGCCAGCAGCTTAGGCCCCAGGGCCGGCTATGGCTACACCTTC.

The genes are TRBV9 and TRBJ2-3; no definite D call. This CDR3 spans 11 amino acids. Germline V gives CDR1 SGDLS, CDR2 YYNGEE. Between the trimmed V and J ends, which lost 0 bases and 9 bases, there was a span of 5 bases. For the CDR3, the DNA is TGTGCCAGCAGCGTAGGAGTCACGCAGTATTTT. Encoded protein: CASSVGVTQYF.

The V gene is TRBV6-5, the J gene TRBJ1-2; D perhaps matches TRBD1 (5 bases). V lost 6 bases and J lost 7, with 15 bases in between. The length of the CDR3 is 13 residues. Germline V lookup: CDR1 MNHEY, CDR2 SVGAGI. This CDR3 is CASSPRGPSGYTF. DNA for the CDR3: TGTGCCAGCAGCCCGCGGGGCCCCAGTGGCTACACCTTC.

Only one count was recorded for this clone. This chain links TRBV7-9 with TRBJ2-7; 7 nucleotides align to TRBD1. The CDR3 is made up of 15 amino acids. The junction had 6 bases not matched to a gene; V was cut back by 4 bases and J by 0 bases. The germline V gene has CDR1 SEHNR and CDR2 FQNEAQ (reference sequence). The CDR3 loop reads CASSSRDRSSYEQYF. The CDR3 DNA is TGTGCCAGCAGCTCCCGGGACAGAAGCTCCTACGAGCAGTACTTC.

The chain is built from TRBV6-6 and TRBJ1-2; the D is unclear. The CDR3 is 16 residues long. Germline CDR1 reads MNHNY; CDR2 reads SVGAGI (reference sequence). V dropped 6 bases and J dropped 0 bases, with 17 bases sitting between them. DNA of the CDR3: TGTGCCAGCAGCCAAGGCTCAGGCACCTCTAACTATGGCTACACCTTC. The encoded protein is CASSQGSGTSNYGYTF.

The chain carries TRBV27 and TRBJ2-7, with TRBD1 as a possible D gene (6 bases). The germline V and J ends were trimmed by 6 bases and 1 base, with 13 bases remaining between them. The length of the CDR3 is 14 residues. Germline assignment: CDR1 MNHEY and CDR2 SMNVEV (reference sequence). The DNA of the CDR3 is TGTGCCAGCAGGGTCTTGACAGGTTCCTACGAGCAGTACTTC. Encoded protein: CASRVLTGSYEQYF.

This clone was counted a single time. The chain has TRBV6-5 and TRBJ2-7; D unclear. Trimming shortened V by 2 bases and J by 3 bases, and 8 bases separated the two germline ends. The CDR3 totals 13 residues. The germline gives CDR1 MNHEY, CDR2 SVGAGI. CDR3 bases: TGTGCCAGCAGTTACAACGCTAACTACGAGCAGTACTTC. This gives the protein CASSYNANYEQYF.

The chain combines TRBV3-1 (or the pseudogene TRBV3-2) with TRBJ1-2; TRBD1 matches 8 bases. J was trimmed by 1 base and V by 4 bases; bases with no gene match: 5. The CDR3 sequence is 15 residues long. Germline CDR1 and CDR2: LGHDT and YNNKEL (reference sequence). Here the CDR3 reads CASSPTGGFNYGYTF. The CDR3 DNA sequence: TGTGCCAGCAGCCCAACAGGGGGATTTAACTATGGCTACACCTTC.

This clone was counted between two and nine times. V and J are TRBV19 and TRBJ1-2; no clear D. Germline CDR1 reads LNHDA; CDR2 reads SQIVND (reference sequence). V was shortened by 6 bases and J by 6 bases, with 20 bases between the two germline ends. This CDR3 has 15 residues. CDR3 in DNA: TGTGCCAGTAGCCACCCCGCAGGCTCCGCCAATGGCTACACCTTC. Its translation is CASSHPAGSANGYTF.